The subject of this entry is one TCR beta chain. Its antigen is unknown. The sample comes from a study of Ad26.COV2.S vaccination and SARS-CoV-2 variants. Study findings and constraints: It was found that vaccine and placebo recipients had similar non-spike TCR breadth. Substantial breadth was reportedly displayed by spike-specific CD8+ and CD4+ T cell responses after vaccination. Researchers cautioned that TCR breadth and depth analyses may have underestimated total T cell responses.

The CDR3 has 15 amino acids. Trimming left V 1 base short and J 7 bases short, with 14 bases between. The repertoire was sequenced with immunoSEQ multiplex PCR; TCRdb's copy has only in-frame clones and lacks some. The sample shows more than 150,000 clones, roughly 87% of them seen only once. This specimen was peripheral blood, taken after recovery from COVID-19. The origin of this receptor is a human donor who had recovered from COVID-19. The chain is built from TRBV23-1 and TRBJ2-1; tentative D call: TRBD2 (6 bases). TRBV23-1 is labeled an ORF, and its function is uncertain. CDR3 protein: CASSQFPQAGNEQFF. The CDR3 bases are TGCGCCAGCAGTCAATTCCCACAGGCGGGGAATGAGCAGTTCTTC.